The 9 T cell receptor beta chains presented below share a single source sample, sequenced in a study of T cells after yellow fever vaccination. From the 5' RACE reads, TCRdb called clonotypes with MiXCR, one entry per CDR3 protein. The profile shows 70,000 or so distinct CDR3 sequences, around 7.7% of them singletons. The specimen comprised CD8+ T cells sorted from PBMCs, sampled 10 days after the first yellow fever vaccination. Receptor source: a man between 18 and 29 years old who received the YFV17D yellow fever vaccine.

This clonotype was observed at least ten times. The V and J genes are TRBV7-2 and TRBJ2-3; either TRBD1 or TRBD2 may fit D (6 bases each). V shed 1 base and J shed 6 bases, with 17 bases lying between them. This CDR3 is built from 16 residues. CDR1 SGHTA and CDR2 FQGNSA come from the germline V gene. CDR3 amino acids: CASSLVRALGGDTQYF. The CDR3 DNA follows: TGTGCCAGCAGCTTAGTAAGGGCGCTAGGGGGGGATACGCAGTATTTT.

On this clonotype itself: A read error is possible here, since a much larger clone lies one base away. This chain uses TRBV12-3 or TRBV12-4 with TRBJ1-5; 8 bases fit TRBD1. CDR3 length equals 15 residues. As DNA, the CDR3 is TGTGCCAGCAGGGAGGGGACAGGCAGCAATCAGCGCCAGCATTTT. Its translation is CASREGTGSNQRQHF.

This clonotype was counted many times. Here the CDR3 DNA reads TGTGCCAGCAGTTACGATGCGACTAGCGGGGGGCCGATGTACAATGAGCAGTTCTTC. Translation: CASSYDATSGGPMYNEQFF. The rearrangement links TRBV6-2 or TRBV6-3 to TRBJ2-1; 13 bases fit TRBD2. The V and J ends lost 2 bases and 4 bases, in that order; junction bases with no gene match: 11. The CDR3 has 19 residues. Germline-derived CDR1 and CDR2 are MNHEY and SVGEGT.

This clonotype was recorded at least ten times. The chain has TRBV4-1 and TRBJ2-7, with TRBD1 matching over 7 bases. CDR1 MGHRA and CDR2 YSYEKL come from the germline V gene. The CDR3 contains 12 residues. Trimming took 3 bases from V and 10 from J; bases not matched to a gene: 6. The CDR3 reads CASSQADRLQYF. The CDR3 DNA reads TGCGCCAGCAGCCAGGCGGACAGGCTTCAGTACTTC.

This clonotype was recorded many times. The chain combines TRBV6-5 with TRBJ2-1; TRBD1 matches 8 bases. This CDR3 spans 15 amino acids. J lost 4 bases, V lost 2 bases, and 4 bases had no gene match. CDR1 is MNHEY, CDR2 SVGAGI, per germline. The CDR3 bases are TGTGCCAGCAGTTACGGGTGGGACAGGTACAATGAGCAGTTCTTC. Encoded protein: CASSYGWDRYNEQFF.

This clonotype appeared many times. CDR3 sequence reads: CASSPPEGWTEAFF. CDR3 DNA sequence: TGTGCCAGCAGCCCGCCGGAGGGTTGGACTGAAGCTTTCTTT. This chain joins TRBV12-3 or TRBV12-4 and TRBJ1-1; no definite D call. The CDR3 is 14 amino acids. The germline V and J ends were trimmed by 6 bases and 5 bases, with 16 bases remaining between them.

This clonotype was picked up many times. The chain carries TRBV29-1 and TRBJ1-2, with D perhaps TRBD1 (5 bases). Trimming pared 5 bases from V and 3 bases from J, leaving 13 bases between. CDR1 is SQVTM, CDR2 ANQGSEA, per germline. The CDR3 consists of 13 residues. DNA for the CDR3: TGCAGCGTTACCGTAGACAGACACTATGGCTACACCTTC. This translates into CSVTVDRHYGYTF.

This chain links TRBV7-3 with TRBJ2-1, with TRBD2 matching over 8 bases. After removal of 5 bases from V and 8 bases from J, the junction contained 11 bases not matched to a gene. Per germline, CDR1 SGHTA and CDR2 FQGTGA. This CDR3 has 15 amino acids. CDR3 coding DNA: TGTGCCAGCAGCGGACTAGCTGGTGGGCTGGATGAGCAGTTCTTC. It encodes CASSGLAGGLDEQFF.

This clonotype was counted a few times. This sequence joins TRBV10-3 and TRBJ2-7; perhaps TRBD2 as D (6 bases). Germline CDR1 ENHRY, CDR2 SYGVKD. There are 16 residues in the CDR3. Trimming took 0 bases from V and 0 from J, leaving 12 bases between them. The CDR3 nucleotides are TGTGCCATCAGTGAGTCACCGCGCGGGGACTCCTACGAGCAGTACGTC. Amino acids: CAISESPRGDSYEQYV.